Presented here are 32 T cell receptor beta chains from one specimen sequenced in a study of PD-1 blockade in classical Hodgkin lymphoma. Autologous stem cell transplantation was followed by relapse in every patient, and brentuximab vedotin exposure varied. TCRdb's copy holds only in-frame clones and misses some; the assay was immunoSEQ multiplex PCR. The table lists about 93,000 clones, roughly 76% of them singletons. The source material was peripheral blood mononuclear cells (PBMCs), sampled before the second cycle of nivolumab. The receptors derive from a human donor with classical Hodgkin lymphoma.

This clone turned up a few times. The chain carries TRBV5-4 and TRBJ2-7, with D unclear. The germline V gene encodes CDR1 SGHNT and CDR2 YYREEE (reference sequence). V lost 0 bases and J lost 0, with 10 bases in between. CDR3 length equals 15 residues. The CDR3 loop reads CASSLGSLSSYEQYF. CDR3 in DNA: TGTGCCAGCAGCTTGGGGTCGCTGAGCTCCTACGAGCAGTACTTC. Filled out from reference TRBV5-4 and TRBJ2-7, the complete variable domain reads ETGVTQSPTHLIKTRGQQVTLRCSSQSGHNTVSWYQQALGQGPQFIFQYYREEENGRGNFPPRFSGLQFPNYSSELNVNALELDDSALYLCASSLGSLSSYEQYFGPGTRLTVT.

The J gene is TRBJ2-1, the V gene TRBV5-4; D is unclear. Germline-derived CDR1 and CDR2 are SGHNT and YYREEE (reference sequence). The CDR3 loop spans 13 amino acids. V was clipped by 2 bases and J by 9 bases, with 12 bases between them. This CDR3 is CASSFPPSLEQFF. Written as DNA, the CDR3 is TGTGCCAGCAGCTTTCCCCCATCCCTTGAGCAGTTCTTC. Complete variable domain (other parts from reference TRBV5-4 and TRBJ2-1): ETGVTQSPTHLIKTRGQQVTLRCSSQSGHNTVSWYQQALGQGPQFIFQYYREEENGRGNFPPRFSGLQFPNYSSELNVNALELDDSALYLCASSFPPSLEQFFGPGTRLTVL.

This clone was observed a few times. The chain is built from TRBV19 and TRBJ2-2; D is unclear. Trimming cost V 3 bases and J 6 bases, with 8 bases left between them. The germline V gene encodes CDR1 LNHDA and CDR2 SQIVND (reference sequence). The CDR3 runs 13 residues. DNA for the CDR3: TGTGCCAGTAGTATCCGCCAGGCCGGGGAGCTGTTTTTT. Protein sequence: CASSIRQAGELFF. The variable domain in full, completed from reference TRBV19 and TRBJ2-2, reads DGGITQSPKYLFRKEGQNVTLSCEQNLNHDAMYWYRQDPGQGLRLIYYSQIVNDFQKGDIAEGYSVSREKKESFPLTVTSAQKNPTAFYLCASSIRQAGELFFGEGSRLTVL.

V usage is TRBV6-5 and J usage is TRBJ2-5; no clear D. The V and J ends lost 6 bases and 5 bases respectively, with 10 bases between them. CDR1 MNHEY and CDR2 SVGAGI come from the germline V gene. The length of the CDR3 is 12 residues. The CDR3 loop is CASRTQGETQYF. The CDR3 DNA sequence: TGTGCCAGCAGGACCCAAGGGGAGACCCAGTACTTC.

In its sample, this clone was seen many times. The rearrangement links TRBV19 to TRBJ1-5; D gene uncertain. Deletions cut 3 bases from V and 5 bases from J, with 17 bases between. The CDR3 is 16 amino acids. From germline, CDR1 is LNHDA and CDR2 SQIVND (reference sequence). CDR3 loop: CASSIPWTASDQPQHF. The CDR3 DNA follows: TGTGCCAGTAGTATCCCGTGGACCGCTTCGGATCAGCCCCAGCATTTT.

V gene TRBV10-3 combines with J gene TRBJ1-2, with 9 bases lining up with TRBD1. Germline V lookup: CDR1 ENHRY, CDR2 SYGVKD. The CDR3 loop spans 14 amino acids. The V segment lost 5 bases and the J segment 4 bases; nucleotides outside the gene matches: 5. The CDR3: CAISPTGGSYGYTF. CDR3 sequence (DNA): TGTGCCATCAGTCCCACAGGGGGCTCCTATGGCTACACCTTC.

This chain joins TRBV29-1 and TRBJ1-1; D is unresolved. The CDR3 is 13 residues long. CDR1 is SQVTM and CDR2 is ANQGSEA in the germline V gene. CDR3 sequence (DNA): TGCAGAGCCAAACTGGAGGGGAACACTGAAGCTTTCTTT. Translated, it gives CRAKLEGNTEAFF.

The chain links TRBV18 to TRBJ2-1, with D perhaps TRBD1 (5 bases). V was cut by 3 bases and J by 16 bases, with 16 bases left in between. The CDR3 runs 12 residues. Germline V gives CDR1 KGHSH, CDR2 LQKENI. This CDR3 is CASSPRPGIGFF. The CDR3 coding sequence is TGTGCCAGCTCACCGCGACCAGGGATAGGATTCTTC.

The chain joins TRBV28 to TRBJ2-7; TRBD2 aligns across 7 bases. This CDR3 is built from 15 residues. V was pared by 3 bases and J by 2 bases, with 7 bases of the junction left unmatched. Germline CDR1 reads MDHEN; CDR2 reads SYDVKM. This CDR3 reads CASSFGRAGPYEQYF. CDR3 sequence (DNA): TGTGCCAGCAGTTTTGGGAGGGCCGGGCCCTACGAGCAGTACTTC. Full variable domain (rest looked up from reference TRBV28 and TRBJ2-7): DVKVTQSSRYLVKRTGEKVFLECVQDMDHENMFWYRQDPGLGLRLIYFSYDVKMKEKGDIPEGYSVSREKKERFSLILESASTNQTSMYLCASSFGRAGPYEQYFGPGTRLTVT.

CDR3 sequence: CASARDTDTQYF. The DNA for the CDR3 is TGTGCTAGTGCCAGGGACACAGATACGCAGTATTTT. J is TRBJ2-3 and V is TRBV12-5, with a weak D call TRBD1 (5 bases). The CDR3 has 12 amino acids. Looked up from germline, CDR1 is LGHNT and CDR2 is FRNRAP. V lost 7 bases and J 2 bases, leaving 7 bases between the germline ends.

The chain carries TRBV19 and TRBJ2-7; 11 positions agree with TRBD1. CDR1 and CDR2 (germline): LNHDA, SQIVND (reference sequence). With 3 bases clipped from V and 5 bases from J, the junction kept 6 bases outside the gene matches. The CDR3 extends over 15 amino acids. CDR3 region: CASSITGTGGDEQYF. CDR3 coding DNA: TGTGCCAGTAGTATCACTGGGACAGGGGGGGACGAGCAGTACTTC.

This chain uses TRBV7-8 with TRBJ1-2, with TRBD1 as a possible D gene (6 bases). V gave up 5 bases and J gave up 0 bases, with 19 bases separating them. The CDR3 consists of 17 residues. Germline V gene data show CDR1 as SGHVS and CDR2 as FQNEAQ. CDR3 nucleotide sequence: TGTGCCAGCAGCAAGGGGGGGAGTTGGGAAGCTAACTATGGCTACACCTTC. As protein: CASSKGGSWEANYGYTF.

This rearrangement joins TRBV5-1 to TRBJ2-7; tentatively, D is TRBD1 (6 bases). The CDR3 is 15 amino acids. CDR1 is SGHRS, CDR2 YFSETQ, per germline. With 0 bases removed from V and 0 bases from J, the gap between germline ends came to 10 bases. Here the CDR3 reads CASSLAQGLSYEQYF. The CDR3 DNA is TGCGCCAGCAGCTTGGCACAGGGTCTCTCCTACGAGCAGTACTTC.

V gene TRBV5-1 combines with J gene TRBJ1-3; D uncertain. This CDR3 has 14 residues. Trimming removed 2 bases from V and 0 bases from J, with 6 bases in between. Germline values: CDR1 SGHRS, CDR2 YFSETQ. DNA for the CDR3: TGCGCCAGCAGCTTCTCGGACTCTGGAAACACCATATATTTT. This encodes CASSFSDSGNTIYF.

This clone was seen just once. The V call is TRBV19, the J call TRBJ1-1; 10 bases align to TRBD1. This CDR3 spans 14 amino acids. Germline V CDR1 and CDR2: LNHDA, SQIVND (reference sequence). With V trimmed by 6 bases and J by 5 bases, 6 bases remained unmatched. In DNA, the CDR3 is TGTGCCAGTAGCTGGACAGGGGGAGAAACTGAAGCTTTCTTT. Protein sequence: CASSWTGGETEAFF. Combining the CDR3 with reference TRBV19 and TRBJ1-1 gives the whole variable domain DGGITQSPKYLFRKEGQNVTLSCEQNLNHDAMYWYRQDPGQGLRLIYYSQIVNDFQKGDIAEGYSVSREKKESFPLTVTSAQKNPTAFYLCASSWTGGETEAFFGQGTRLTVV.

V is TRBV16 and J is TRBJ2-7, with 8 bases aligning to TRBD2. The CDR3 totals 16 residues. V gave up 2 bases and J gave up 2 bases; unmatched junction bases: 8. Germline V gene lookup returns CDR1 KGHSY and CDR2 FQNENV. CDR3 in amino acids: CASSQPRTGGTYEQYF. CDR3 coding DNA: TGTGCCAGCAGCCAACCTCGGACGGGAGGGACCTACGAGCAGTACTTC.

Here the CDR3 reads CASSSHRTGYEKLFF. The CDR3, as DNA: TGTGCCAGCAGCTCCCATCGGACAGGGTATGAAAAACTGTTTTTT. This chain links TRBV7-8 with TRBJ1-4, with 8 nucleotides matching TRBD1. Losses at the gene ends were 4 bases for V and 6 bases for J; bases not matched to a gene: 7. Germline values: CDR1 SGHVS, CDR2 FQNEAQ. This CDR3 region has 15 residues.

The rearrangement links TRBV7-8 to TRBJ2-5; 7 nucleotides align to TRBD1. Germline V CDR1 and CDR2: SGHVS, FQNEAQ. With 4 bases clipped from V and 9 bases from J, the junction kept 11 bases outside the gene matches. This CDR3 is built from 14 residues. This CDR3 reads CASSSVLRGRSQYF. As DNA, the CDR3 is TGTGCCAGCAGCTCCGTTCTAAGGGGGCGGTCCCAGTACTTC.

The chain employs TRBV5-4 and TRBJ1-1; D is uncertain. Germline lookup yields CDR1 SGHNT and CDR2 YYREEE (reference sequence). The V gene lost 7 bases and the J gene lost 3 bases, with 13 bases spanning the gap. The CDR3 extends over 13 amino acids. This chain's CDR3 is CASRFGRDTEAFF. The CDR3 region has the DNA TGTGCCAGCCGATTCGGGAGGGACACTGAAGCTTTCTTT.

The gene calls are TRBV11-2 and TRBJ2-1, with a weak D call TRBD1 (6 bases). Germline V gene sequence: CDR1 SGHAT, CDR2 FQNNGV. The CDR3 extends over 13 amino acids. The V end lost 5 bases, the J end lost 4 bases, and 9 bases lay between the germline ends. The CDR3 coding sequence is TGTGCCAGCAGCGCTACAGGGTACAATGAGCAGTTCTTC. Its protein is CASSATGYNEQFF.

In this sample, this clone turned up a few times. This sample includes further DNA sequences coding for the same CDR3. The rearrangement joins TRBV18 to TRBJ2-3, with TRBD2 matching over 10 bases. The CDR3 consists of 16 residues. The V segment lost 3 bases and the J segment 6 bases; nucleotides outside the gene matches: 9. In germline, CDR1 is KGHSH, CDR2 LQKENI. The CDR3 region has the DNA TGTGCCAGCTCACCTGGCAGCGGGAGGGCCACGGATACGCAGTATTTT. This gives the protein CASSPGSGRATDTQYF.

V usage is TRBV6-5 and J usage is TRBJ2-7, with D possibly being TRBD1 or TRBD2 (6 bases each). The germline gives CDR1 MNHEY, CDR2 SVGAGI. The CDR3 spans 16 residues. Trimming removed 0 bases at V and 2 bases at J, with 14 bases between. The CDR3 loop reads CASSYSRDTPTYEQYF. DNA of the CDR3: TGTGCCAGCAGTTACTCGCGGGACACACCAACCTACGAGCAGTACTTC.

The J gene is TRBJ1-1, the V gene TRBV6-5; TRBD1 might be the D (6 bases). V was clipped by 4 bases and J by 3 bases, with 9 bases between them. Per the germline V gene, CDR1 is MNHEY and CDR2 is SVGAGI. This CDR3 has 13 residues. The CDR3 spells CASSFGGYTEAFF. The CDR3 region has the DNA TGTGCCAGCAGTTTCGGGGGCTACACTGAAGCTTTCTTT.

This clone has only a few counts. The gene calls are TRBV7-2 and TRBJ2-7; no clear D. Trimming removed 3 bases from V and 3 bases from J, with 9 bases in between. This CDR3 has 13 amino acids. Per germline, CDR1 SGHTA and CDR2 FQGNSA. CDR3 protein: CASSFGQFYEQYF. In DNA form, the CDR3 reads TGTGCCAGCAGCTTCGGGCAGTTCTACGAGCAGTACTTC. The full variable domain, rest sourced from reference TRBV7-2 and TRBJ2-7, is GAGVSQSPSNKVTEKGKDVELRCDPISGHTALYWYRQSLGQGLEFLIYFQGNSAPDKSGLPSDRFSAERTGGSVSTLTIQRTQQEDSAVYLCASSFGQFYEQYFGPGTRLTVT.

The chain links TRBV5-4 to TRBJ2-2; D is uncertain. The CDR3 sequence is 14 residues long. The germline V gene encodes CDR1 SGHNT and CDR2 YYREEE (reference sequence). V lost 4 bases to trimming and J lost 4 bases, with 11 bases between them. The CDR3 protein is CASSPQVLTGELFF. CDR3 sequence (DNA): TGTGCCAGCAGCCCTCAGGTCCTCACCGGGGAGCTGTTTTTT.

The V and J genes are TRBV19 and TRBJ2-5; no definite D call. This CDR3 contains 13 residues. The germline V and J ends were trimmed by 8 bases and 4 bases, with 14 bases remaining between them. Germline CDR1 LNHDA, CDR2 SQIVND (reference sequence). This CDR3 reads CASSRSVPETQYF. The CDR3 nucleotides are TGTGCCAGTTCAAGGAGCGTGCCAGAGACCCAGTACTTC. Together with reference TRBV19 and TRBJ2-5, the CDR3 gives the full variable domain: DGGITQSPKYLFRKEGQNVTLSCEQNLNHDAMYWYRQDPGQGLRLIYYSQIVNDFQKGDIAEGYSVSREKKESFPLTVTSAQKNPTAFYLCASSRSVPETQYFGPGTRLLVL.

The V and J genes are TRBV4-1 and TRBJ2-1, with D hard to call. V was pared by 1 base and J by 7 bases, with 11 bases between. The CDR3 runs to 14 residues. The germline V gene has CDR1 MGHRA and CDR2 YSYEKL. CDR3 residues: CASSQALWGNEQFF. The CDR3 nucleotides are TGCGCCAGCAGCCAAGCGCTCTGGGGTAATGAGCAGTTCTTC.

The gene calls are TRBV27 and TRBJ1-5, with 7 bases aligning to TRBD1. Germline trimming cut 6 bases from V and 2 bases from J; bases unmatched to any gene: 7. The CDR3 extends over 15 amino acids. Germline lookup yields CDR1 MNHEY and CDR2 SMNVEV (reference sequence). The CDR3 reads CASREGGGGNQPQHF. The DNA of the CDR3 is TGTGCCAGCAGAGAAGGGGGCGGCGGCAATCAGCCCCAGCATTTT.

The gene calls are TRBV5-4 and TRBJ2-1; 13 bases agree with TRBD2. The CDR3 consists of 17 residues. The junction had 4 bases not matched to a gene; V was cut back by 4 bases and J by 0 bases. Germline V gene lookup returns CDR1 SGHNT and CDR2 YYREEE (reference sequence). The CDR3 sequence: CASSRGLAGSSYNEQFF. CDR3 sequence (DNA): TGTGCCAGCAGCAGGGGACTAGCGGGGAGCTCCTACAATGAGCAGTTCTTC. The full variable domain, in which reference TRBV5-4 and TRBJ2-1 provide the parts outside the CDR3, is ETGVTQSPTHLIKTRGQQVTLRCSSQSGHNTVSWYQQALGQGPQFIFQYYREEENGRGNFPPRFSGLQFPNYSSELNVNALELDDSALYLCASSRGLAGSSYNEQFFGPGTRLTVL.

The chain carries TRBV5-1 and TRBJ2-1, with 14 bases fitting TRBD2. The J segment lost 5 bases and the V segment lost 0 bases, leaving 7 bases of the junction unmatched. There are 18 residues in the CDR3. From germline, CDR1 is SGHRS and CDR2 YFSETQ. The CDR3 is CASSLGTSGRPGDNEQFF. CDR3 sequence (DNA): TGCGCCAGCAGCTTGGGGACTAGCGGGAGGCCTGGGGACAATGAGCAGTTCTTC. Together with reference TRBV5-1 and TRBJ2-1, the CDR3 gives the full variable domain: KAGVTQTPRYLIKTRGQQVTLSCSPISGHRSVSWYQQTPGQGLQFLFEYFSETQRNKGNFPGRFSGRQFSNSRSEMNVSTLELGDSALYLCASSLGTSGRPGDNEQFFGPGTRLTVL.

This clone came up a few times. This chain uses TRBV19 with TRBJ2-7; 15 bases fit TRBD2. V gave up 5 bases and J gave up 4 bases; unmatched junction bases: 18. Germline V gene sequence: CDR1 LNHDA, CDR2 SQIVND (reference sequence). The CDR3 is 20 amino acids. The CDR3 bases are TGTGCCAGTAGTCCCGGACCCCACGGGACTAGCGGGAGGCCCGTTTACGAGCAGTACTTC. It yields the protein CASSPGPHGTSGRPVYEQYF.

The chain recombines TRBV18 with TRBJ1-1; the D gene is possibly TRBD1 (5 bases). This CDR3 contains 15 residues. From germline, CDR1 is KGHSH and CDR2 LQKENI. With 3 bases removed from V and 1 base from J, the gap between germline ends came to 12 bases. CDR3 sequence reads: CASSPSQASNTEAFF. DNA for the CDR3: TGTGCCAGCTCACCCTCACAGGCTTCGAACACTGAAGCTTTCTTT.